This TCR beta chain derives from a study of cytomegalovirus exposure and HLA in healthy donors. The study's findings and limits: An analysis that came later showed most CMV-associated TCR beta chains appearing HLA-restricted. Several of the most significant clusters were apparently associated with common viral pathogens in a later analysis.

V gave up 4 bases and J gave up 4 bases; unmatched junction bases: 7. This CDR3 has 16 amino acids. Germline CDR1 is MNHEY and CDR2 is SMNVEV (reference sequence). In the PCR, 60 Vbeta and 13 Jbeta primers were used. The table came from immunoSEQ multiplex PCR; TCRdb's copy has only in-frame clones and leaves some out. The table shows some 63,000 clones, with 80% occurring only once. As concerns this clone: Its antigen is not known.

The sample comprised PBMCs. The receptor comes from a woman between 35 and 50 years old in good health and CMV-seronegative. This chain links TRBV27 with TRBJ2-1; TRBD1 matches 10 bases. CDR3 nucleotide sequence: TGTGCCAGCAGTTCCCGGACAGGGGGAAAGTACAATGAGCAGTTCTTC. It yields the protein CASSSRTGGKYNEQFF.